This T cell receptor beta chain derives from a study of T-cell reconstitution after alpha-beta-depleted transplantation in children. The CDR3 extends over 14 amino acids. V was cut by 2 bases and J by 4 bases, with 9 bases left in between. Germline CDR1 and CDR2: MNHEY and SMNVEV (reference sequence). For TCRbeta, the library was prepared with unique molecular identifiers. TCRdb re-derived calls from the PCR reads in MiXCR, one entry per CDR3 protein. The sample yields around 370,000 distinct CDR3 sequences, 10% seen once. Sequenced material: PBMCs from the stem cell graft donor, taken from the stem cell graft. This receptor was identified in a human donor who donated a stem cell graft to a child with acute lymphoblastic leukemia. J is TRBJ2-1 and V is TRBV27, with D possibly TRBD2 on 5 matching bases. CDR3 loop: CASSLEADYNEQFF. Written as DNA, the CDR3 is TGTGCCAGCAGTTTAGAAGCGGATTACAATGAGCAGTTCTTC.